The 15 T cell receptor beta chains listed next were all sequenced from one sample in a study of blood T cells in healthy people across ages. Primers used in a second PCR of roughly 6 to 12 cycles were a sample-barcoded 5' primer and a J-beta primer mix. One entry per CDR3 protein results from TCRdb running MiXCR on the 5' RACE reads. The sample consists of around 1,000,000 distinct CDR3 sequences, approximately 25% of them appearing once. This sample was shared with a second study, whose subject was T cells of mothers and their children.

The sequenced sample was blood. The receptor source for this set is a girl aged 2-10 years in good health.

This clonotype was seen a few times. The V gene is TRBV7-8, the J gene TRBJ2-5; the D gene could be TRBD1 or TRBD2 (6 bases each). The V gene lost 2 bases and the J gene lost 1 base, with 17 bases spanning the gap. This CDR3 has 17 amino acids. Germline loops: CDR1 SGHVS, CDR2 FQNEAQ. The CDR3 bases are TGTGCCAGCAGCTTACCCGGGTCGGGGGCGGCCCAAGAGACCCAGTACTTC. The encoded protein is CASSLPGSGAAQETQYF.

In this sample, this clonotype turned up a few times. The V gene is TRBV27, the J gene TRBJ1-2; D may be TRBD1 (6 bases). The V end was cut by 0 bases, the J end by 0 bases, with 14 bases between. CDR1 is MNHEY and CDR2 is SMNVEV in the germline V gene (reference sequence). The CDR3 totals 17 residues. CDR3 DNA sequence: TGTGCCAGCAGTTTATCAGGGGGGGGTTCGGCTAACTATGGCTACACCTTC. Translation: CASSLSGGGSANYGYTF.

The genes are TRBV28 and TRBJ2-7; D might be TRBD1 or TRBD2, each matching 5 bases. The ends were cut back, 5 bases at V and 6 bases at J, with 20 bases in the middle. The CDR3 spans 15 residues. Germline assignment: CDR1 MDHEN and CDR2 SYDVKM. CDR3 sequence (DNA): TGTGCCAGCAGTCCCGGGACCCTCGAGGCTGCCGAGCAGTACTTC. Protein sequence: CASSPGTLEAAEQYF.

This clonotype was observed a few times. The V call is TRBV6-5, the J call TRBJ2-1; weak D call: TRBD1 (7 bases). CDR1 and CDR2 (germline): MNHEY, SVGAGI. V was shortened by 6 bases and J by 10 bases, with 10 bases between the two germline ends. The CDR3 length is 11 residues. The CDR3: CASRQGGEQFF. DNA of the CDR3: TGTGCCAGCAGGCAGGGGGGAGAGCAGTTCTTC.

This clonotype was observed a few times. The chain is built from TRBV11-2 and TRBJ2-5; D is perhaps TRBD2 (6 bases). V lost 4 bases, J lost 4 bases, and 19 bases lay in between. CDR1 and CDR2 (germline): SGHAT, FQNNGV. CDR3 length equals 16 residues. CDR3 residues: CASSSLLATARETQYF. The CDR3 DNA is TGTGCCAGCAGCTCCTTACTAGCTACCGCCCGAGAGACCCAGTACTTC.

The chain links TRBV12-3 or TRBV12-4 to TRBJ2-7; TRBD2 agrees at 10 bases. The CDR3 loop spans 17 amino acids. Germline trimming cut 3 bases from V and 4 bases from J; bases unmatched to any gene: 12. CDR3 amino acids: CASSFWPRTSGFYEQYF. The CDR3 DNA sequence: TGTGCCAGCAGTTTCTGGCCCCGGACTAGCGGATTTTACGAGCAGTACTTC.

The V call is TRBV7-9, the J call TRBJ1-2, with D perhaps TRBD1 (5 bases). The CDR3 totals 17 residues. Trimming removed 5 bases at V and 0 bases at J, with 19 bases between. The germline V gene encodes CDR1 SEHNR and CDR2 FQNEAQ (reference sequence). The DNA for the CDR3 is TGTGCCAGCAGCCGTCCGACAGATACCAAGACTAACTATGGCTACACCTTC. Translated: CASSRPTDTKTNYGYTF.

V gene TRBV13 combines with J gene TRBJ2-5, with 8 bases that match TRBD2. The V gene end was trimmed by 4 bases and the J gene end by 0 bases; junction bases not matched to a gene: 10. Germline values: CDR1 PRHDT, CDR2 FYEKMQ (reference sequence). The CDR3 length is 17 residues. The DNA for the CDR3 is TGTGCCAGCAGCTCAAGCTTTAGCGGGATCAACCAAGAGACCCAGTACTTC. Encoded protein: CASSSSFSGINQETQYF.

This clonotype was found a few times. This chain connects TRBV4-2 to TRBJ1-4; D not certain. The V gene lost 0 bases and the J gene lost 8 bases, with 19 bases spanning the gap. The CDR3 is 17 residues long. CDR1 and CDR2 (germline): LGHNA, YNFKEQ. In DNA, the CDR3 is TGTGCCAGCAGCCAAGAGTTCGCCGGGAGGCGAGGGGAAAAACTGTTTTTT. It encodes CASSQEFAGRRGEKLFF.

Only a few counts were recorded for this clonotype. The chain has TRBV7-3 and TRBJ2-5; 7 nucleotides agree with TRBD1. The closer fit of TRBJ2-7 to the DNA end suggests the J call may be wrong. The CDR3 spans 14 residues. In germline, CDR1 is SGHTA, CDR2 FQGTGA. The CDR3 sequence is CASSLEGAVDEQYF. The DNA for the CDR3 is TGTGCCAGCAGCTTAGAGGGGGCAGTCGACGAGCAGTACTTC.

In its sample, this clonotype was seen many times. The rearrangement joins TRBV28 to TRBJ2-7; D unclear. This CDR3 contains 11 residues. The germline V gene encodes CDR1 MDHEN and CDR2 SYDVKM. V lost 3 bases and J lost 3, with 3 bases in between. The CDR3: CASSFNYEQYF. CDR3 nucleotides: TGTGCCAGCAGTTTTAACTACGAGCAGTACTTC.

The gene calls are TRBV12-3 or TRBV12-4 and TRBJ2-1; possible D gene TRBD1, 7 bases. V was pared by 8 bases and J by 6 bases, with 17 bases between. The CDR3 has 14 residues. The CDR3 protein is CASLGGQFGNEQFF. The CDR3 DNA reads TGTGCCAGCTTGGGGGGACAGTTCGGCAATGAGCAGTTCTTC.

This clonotype has a single count. This chain joins TRBV6-5 and TRBJ1-2; D call uncertain. This CDR3 is built from 13 residues. Per germline, CDR1 MNHEY and CDR2 SVGAGI. The V and J ends lost 2 bases and 4 bases respectively, with 8 bases between them. The chain's CDR3 is CASSYHKLYGYTF. CDR3 bases: TGTGCCAGCAGTTACCACAAACTCTATGGCTACACCTTC.

In its sample, this clonotype was seen a few times. The V gene is TRBV12-3 or TRBV12-4, the J gene TRBJ1-4; D remains ambiguous. The CDR3 consists of 16 residues. Trimming cost V 3 bases and J 0 bases, with 11 bases left between them. CDR3 sequence reads: CASSFLSYPTNEKLFF. The DNA of the CDR3 is TGTGCCAGCAGTTTTCTCAGCTACCCAACTAATGAAAAACTGTTTTTT.

This sequence joins TRBV7-9 and TRBJ1-5; the D gene is possibly TRBD1 (5 bases). CDR3 size: 14 residues. Trimming stripped 5 bases from V and 4 bases from J, with 12 bases between. Germline V gene data show CDR1 as SEHNR and CDR2 as FQNEAQ (reference sequence). CDR3 sequence reads: CASSTGRVNQPQHF. DNA of the CDR3: TGTGCCAGCAGCACAGGACGGGTTAATCAGCCCCAGCATTTT.